This T cell receptor beta chain comes out of a study of T cell responses to AZD1222 COVID-19 vaccine. Across the study: Researchers grouped second doses given at about 4 or about 12 weeks into one pool.

Whole-study findings and limits: After the peak T cell response, and only then, were repertoires sampled. White British people made up most donors, females outnumbered males, and clonal diversity was possibly underestimated. CD4 TCRs covered the whole spike, strongest at regions 160-218 and 743-854.

Data came from immunoSEQ multiplex PCR; TCRdb stores just in-frame clones and leaves some out. The sample carries about 130,000 clones, 90% recorded once. Notes on this clone: Its antigen remains unknown.

The CDR3 has 15 amino acids. Per the germline V gene, CDR1 is SGHVS and CDR2 is FNYEAQ. V shed 7 bases and J shed 3 bases, with 15 bases lying between them. The source was peripheral blood, collected on day 0 of AZD1222 vaccination. V gene TRBV7-6 combines with J gene TRBJ2-2; possible D gene TRBD2, 6 bases. This sequence was found in an adult in good health. Here the CDR3 reads CASTPGTRHTGELFF. CDR3 in DNA: TGTGCCAGCACGCCCGGGACTCGTCACACCGGGGAGCTGTTTTTT. The variable domain in full, with the rest retrieved from reference TRBV7-6 and TRBJ2-2, is GAGVSQSPRYKVTKRGQDVALRCDPISGHVSLYWYRQALGQGPEFLTYFNYEAQQDKSGLPNDRFSAERPEGSISTLTIQRTEQRDSAMYRCASTPGTRHTGELFFGEGSRLTVL.